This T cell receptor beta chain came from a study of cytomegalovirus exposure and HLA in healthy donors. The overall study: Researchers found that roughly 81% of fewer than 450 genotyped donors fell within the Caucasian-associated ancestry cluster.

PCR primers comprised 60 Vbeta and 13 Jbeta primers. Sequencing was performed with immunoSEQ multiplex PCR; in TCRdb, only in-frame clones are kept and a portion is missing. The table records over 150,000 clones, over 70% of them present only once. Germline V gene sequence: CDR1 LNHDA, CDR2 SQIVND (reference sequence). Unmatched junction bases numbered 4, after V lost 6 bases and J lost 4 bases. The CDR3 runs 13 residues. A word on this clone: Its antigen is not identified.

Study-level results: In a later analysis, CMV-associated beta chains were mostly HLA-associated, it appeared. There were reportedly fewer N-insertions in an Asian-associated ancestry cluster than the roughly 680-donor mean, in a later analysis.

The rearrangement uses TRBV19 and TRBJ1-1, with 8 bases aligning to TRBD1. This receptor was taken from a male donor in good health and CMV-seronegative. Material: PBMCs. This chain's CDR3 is CASRTGVPTEAFF. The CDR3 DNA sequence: TGTGCCAGTAGGACAGGGGTTCCCACTGAAGCTTTCTTT.